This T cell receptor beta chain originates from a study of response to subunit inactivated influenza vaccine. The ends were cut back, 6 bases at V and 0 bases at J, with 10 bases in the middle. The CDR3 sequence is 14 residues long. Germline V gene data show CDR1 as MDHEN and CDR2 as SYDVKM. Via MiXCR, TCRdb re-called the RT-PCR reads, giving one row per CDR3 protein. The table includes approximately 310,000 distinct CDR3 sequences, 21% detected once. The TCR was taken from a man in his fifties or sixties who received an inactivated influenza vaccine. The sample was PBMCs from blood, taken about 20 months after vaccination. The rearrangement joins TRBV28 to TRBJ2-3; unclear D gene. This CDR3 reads CASSRPGSTDTQYF. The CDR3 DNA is TGTGCCAGCAGCCGGCCCGGGAGCACAGATACGCAGTATTTT.